Listed below are T cell receptor beta chains from one sample, sequenced in a study of blood T cell repertoires in COVID-19. Assay: immunoSEQ multiplex PCR; the TCRdb copy retains only in-frame clones and omits some. The sample consists of 200,000 to 250,000 clones, about 85% of them appearing once. Sequencing was done on a sample of peripheral blood. These receptors were taken from a woman older than 75 with active or convalescent COVID-19. The CDR3 runs from the conserved cysteine through the conserved F or W.

j_call v_call cdr3_aa
TRBJ2-7 TRBV5-1 CASSVTGGVDEQYF
TRBJ1-6 TRBV4-3 CASSQTRGGSPLHF
TRBJ2-7 TRBV7-3 CASSFLSASGNYEQYF
TRBJ2-7 TRBV5-1 CASSLGQGPYEQYF
TRBJ2-7 TRBV11-1 CASSFAKPSYEQYF
TRBJ1-5 TRBV28 CASQTPRSTYSNQPQHF
TRBJ2-5 TRBV24-1 CATSSGASGKTETQYF
TRBJ1-3 TRBV6-5 CASRRQGSGNTIYF
TRBJ2-1 TRBV11-3 CASSLVGTGTNEQFF
TRBJ2-1 TRBV9 CASSVASRASDEQFF
TRBJ2-2 TRBV28 CASILGGELTGELFF
TRBJ2-3 TRBV7-3 CASGSRGPTDTQYF
TRBJ2-1 TRBV14 CASSQDLLAGGPFYNEQFF
TRBJ2-5 TRBV12-3/TRBV12-4 CASRQGFQETQYF
TRBJ1-3 TRBV5-1 CASSLVAGDSGNTIYF
TRBJ2-3 TRBV3-1/TRBV3-2 CASSQRGPSTDTQYF
TRBJ2-3 TRBV4-1 CASSPLGAGRSDTQYF
TRBJ2-1 TRBV3-1/TRBV3-2 CASSQDFSREEQFF
TRBJ1-6 TRBV7-2 CASSLGLGQGYSPLHF
TRBJ2-7 TRBV6-6 CASSRGLAGASSYEQYF
TRBJ1-1 TRBV20-1 CSASQGAAEAFF
TRBJ2-7 TRBV7-3 CASSYIAGGKNEQYF
TRBJ2-3 TRBV27 CASRTVDTQYF
TRBJ1-1 TRBV7-2 CASSLADTYLNTEAFF
TRBJ1-1 TRBV18 CASLGQTNTEAFF
TRBJ1-2 TRBV18 CATRLTRTGGNYGYTF
TRBJ2-6 TRBV7-9 CASSLLQPGANVLTF
TRBJ2-1 TRBV9 CASSVVGGSVYNEQFF
TRBJ2-2 TRBV5-1 CASRTSPGLARRELFF
TRBJ2-1 TRBV7-6 CASSAVVQGKNEQFF
TRBJ1-2 TRBV6-2/TRBV6-3 CASSYRGGIYGYTF
TRBJ2-1 TRBV3-1/TRBV3-2 CASSQGRLSYNEQFF
TRBJ1-2 TRBV7-2 CASSPQQGTNYGYTF
TRBJ2-7 TRBV9 CASSVVPTGSSYEQYF
TRBJ1-1 TRBV19 CASRWTGGQSEAFF
TRBJ1-3 TRBV11-2 CASSLRQSGNTIYF
TRBJ1-5 TRBV7-8 CASSSLLQSNQPQHF
TRBJ2-2 TRBV7-2 CASSFTSTGELFF
TRBJ2-2 TRBV7-2 CASSDRLAGGPGTGELFF
TRBJ1-2 TRBV7-9 CASSLNPSRGWAYGYTF
TRBJ2-2 TRBV9 CASSDRGSLAGELFF
TRBJ2-1 TRBV5-1 CASSREDNEQFF